This entry describes one TCR beta chain. The antigen is unknown. TCRdb's table, derived via immunoSEQ multiplex PCR, lists solely in-frame clones and lacks some. Of around 10,000 clones in the sample, around 62% were seen once. V was shortened by 7 bases and J by 1 base, with 19 bases between the two germline ends. The germline V gene has CDR1 LNHDA and CDR2 SQIVND (reference sequence). The CDR3 consists of 16 residues. The data are from a study of neoadjuvant anti-PD-1 for oral cavity cancer. Study as a whole: Patients mostly received three to four biweekly nivolumab doses at 3 mg/kg before surgery.

The time point here: after neoadjuvant nivolumab, at surgical resection. Overall study findings and caveats: Post-treatment tumors with larger preexisting clones showed more shrinkage. Only three patients per response group were TCR-analyzed; validation needed.

The source of this sequence is a person aged 35-80 years with oral cavity squamous cell carcinoma. The sequences come from tumor tissue, collected after nivolumab (anti-PD-1) treatment. The rearrangement uses TRBV19 and TRBJ1-1; D unclear. In DNA, the CDR3 is TGTGCCAGTAACCCCTTGGACGGTCGATGGAACACTGAAGCTTTCTTT. Its protein product is CASNPLDGRWNTEAFF.